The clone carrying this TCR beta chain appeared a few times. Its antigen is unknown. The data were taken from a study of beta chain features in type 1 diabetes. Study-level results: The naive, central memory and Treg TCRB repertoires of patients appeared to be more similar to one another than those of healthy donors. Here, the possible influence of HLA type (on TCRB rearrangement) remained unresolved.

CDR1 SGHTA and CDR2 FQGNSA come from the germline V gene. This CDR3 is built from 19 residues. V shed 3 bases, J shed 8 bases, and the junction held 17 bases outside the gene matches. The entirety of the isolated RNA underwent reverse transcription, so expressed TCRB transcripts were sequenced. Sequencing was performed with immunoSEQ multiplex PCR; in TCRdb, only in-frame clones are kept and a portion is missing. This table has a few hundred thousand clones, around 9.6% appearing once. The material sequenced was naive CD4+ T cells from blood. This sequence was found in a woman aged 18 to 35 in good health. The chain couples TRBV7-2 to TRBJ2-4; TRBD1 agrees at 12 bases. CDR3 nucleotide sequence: TGTGCCAGCAGCTTCGTAACGGGACAGGGGGCGCCGAGCGGTTACATTCAGTACTTC. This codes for CASSFVTGQGAPSGYIQYF.